A single sample is the source of the 29 T cell receptor beta chains below, sequenced in a study of blood T cell repertoires in COVID-19. The repertoire was sequenced with immunoSEQ multiplex PCR; TCRdb's copy has only in-frame clones and lacks some. The profile shows approximately 74,000 clones, over 75% of them singletons. The source material was peripheral blood. The source of these receptors is a man aged 65 to 85 with acute or convalescent COVID-19.

The chain carries TRBV20-1 and TRBJ2-1, with D perhaps matching TRBD2 (6 bases). The CDR3 runs to 14 residues. V lost 3 bases and J 2 bases, leaving 11 bases between the germline ends. In germline, CDR1 is DFQATT, CDR2 SNEGSKA (reference sequence). CDR3 amino acids: CSASRAGPYNEQFF. In DNA form, the CDR3 reads TGCAGTGCTAGTCGGGCGGGGCCCTACAATGAGCAGTTCTTC.

The gene calls are TRBV5-5 and TRBJ1-5; the D is unclear. The germline V gene has CDR1 SGHKS and CDR2 YYEKEE (reference sequence). This CDR3 comprises 13 residues. The V end lost 4 bases, the J end lost 7 bases, and 12 bases lay between the germline ends. CDR3 protein: CASSQVVAQPQHF. CDR3 bases: TGTGCCAGCAGCCAGGTCGTGGCCCAGCCCCAGCATTTT.

The chain is built from TRBV11-3 and TRBJ2-3, with TRBD2 matching 9 bases. CDR1 is SGHNT and CDR2 is YENEEA in the germline V gene. Trimming at V came to 5 bases and at J to 4 bases, leaving 7 bases not matched to a gene. The CDR3 extends over 15 amino acids. The CDR3 protein is CASSIAGGKADTQYF. Here the CDR3 DNA reads TGTGCCAGCAGCATTGCGGGGGGGAAGGCAGATACGCAGTATTTT.

The chain links TRBV30 to TRBJ1-2; TRBD1 aligns across 9 bases. The germline CDR1 and CDR2 sequences are GTSNPN and SVGIG (reference sequence). The length of the CDR3 is 16 residues. V shed 0 bases and J 4 bases; nucleotides not matched to a gene: 9. CDR3 in DNA: TGTGCCTGGAGTGTATCGGGGACAGGGAGCGCCTATGGCTACACCTTC. Its translation is CAWSVSGTGSAYGYTF.

This clone was observed a handful of times. This sequence joins TRBV5-5 and TRBJ1-6, with a weak D call TRBD1 (6 bases). V was shortened by 7 bases and J by 7 bases, with 12 bases between the two germline ends. Germline CDR1 SGHKS, CDR2 YYEKEE (reference sequence). This CDR3 has 13 amino acids. CDR3 bases: TGTGCCAGCGCTGGGGGCTGGAATTCACCCCTCCACTTT. Residues: CASAGGWNSPLHF.

The gene calls are TRBV6-2 or TRBV6-3 and TRBJ2-1, with no clear D. Germline lookup yields CDR1 MNHEY and CDR2 SVGEGT. V was trimmed by 0 bases and J by 5 bases, leaving 11 bases between them. CDR3 length: 15 amino acids. The CDR3 DNA reads as TGTGCCAGCAGTTACTCAAGAGGTCTGGACAATGAGCAGTTCTTC. Amino acids: CASSYSRGLDNEQFF.

The chain recombines TRBV19 with TRBJ2-3; TRBD2 might be the D (6 bases). The length of the CDR3 is 14 residues. V shed 9 bases and J shed 3 bases, with 16 bases lying between them. Germline V gives CDR1 LNHDA, CDR2 SQIVND (reference sequence). The CDR3 bases are TGTGCCAGCGGTCGGCGGGATACTACAGATACGCAGTATTTT. Its translation: CASGRRDTTDTQYF.

J is TRBJ1-2 and V is TRBV20-1, with unresolved D. V lost 4 bases and J lost 7, with 4 bases in between. The germline V gene has CDR1 DFQATT and CDR2 SNEGSKA (reference sequence). This CDR3 has 9 amino acids. CDR3 in DNA: TGCAGTGCTACTCCTGGCTACACCTTC. This sequence encodes CSATPGYTF.

The CDR3 protein is CAISALTGEYGYTF. The CDR3 DNA reads as TGTGCCATCAGTGCGCTAACAGGGGAGTATGGCTACACCTTC. The rearrangement joins TRBV10-3 to TRBJ1-2; 7 positions match TRBD1. This CDR3 region has 14 residues. V dropped 4 bases and J dropped 5; count of bases not matched to a gene: 7. Germline V gene data show CDR1 as ENHRY and CDR2 as SYGVKD.

This chain connects TRBV5-6 to TRBJ2-2; TRBD2 matches at 7 bases. CDR1 SGHDT and CDR2 YYEEEE come from the germline V gene. The CDR3 runs 17 residues. Trimming at V came to 5 bases and at J to 2 bases, leaving 12 bases not matched to a gene. The CDR3 region is CASSTKVGTTNTGELFF. The CDR3, as DNA: TGTGCCAGCAGTACCAAAGTCGGGACTACCAACACCGGGGAGCTGTTTTTT.

This sequence joins TRBV6-2 or TRBV6-3 and TRBJ1-1, with 7 bases that match TRBD1. The V gene's germline CDR1 is MNHEY and CDR2 SVGEGT. The CDR3 sequence is 13 residues long. The V segment lost 3 bases and the J segment 5 bases; nucleotides outside the gene matches: 3. The CDR3: CASSYSGGTEAFF. The CDR3 DNA follows: TGTGCCAGCAGTTATTCAGGGGGAACTGAAGCTTTCTTT.

This chain links TRBV6-2 or TRBV6-3 with TRBJ1-5; D remains ambiguous. CDR1 and CDR2 (germline): MNHEY, SVGEGT. Trimming stripped 2 bases from V and 1 base from J, with 12 bases between. The CDR3 totals 16 residues. The chain's CDR3 is CASSYRGKNSNQPQHF. CDR3 DNA sequence: TGTGCCAGCAGTTACAGAGGTAAAAACAGCAATCAGCCCCAGCATTTT.

This clone was observed a handful of times. V is TRBV7-9 and J is TRBJ2-7; no clear D. Germline lookup yields CDR1 SEHNR and CDR2 FQNEAQ (reference sequence). The CDR3 runs 14 residues. The germline V and J ends were trimmed by 5 bases and 3 bases, with 14 bases remaining between them. In DNA, the CDR3 is TGTGCCAGCAGCCCCTCGCCAGGAAGCTACGAGCAGTACTTC. Translation gives CASSPSPGSYEQYF.

The chain recombines TRBV7-2 with TRBJ2-1; a weak D match, TRBD2 (5 bases). This CDR3 contains 15 residues. Looked up from germline, CDR1 is SGHTA and CDR2 is FQGNSA. The ends were cut back, 5 bases at V and 3 bases at J, with 14 bases in the middle. CDR3 bases: TGTGCCAGCAGCGCACCCCCCGGGGTCTACAATGAGCAGTTCTTC. Amino acids: CASSAPPGVYNEQFF.

The J gene is TRBJ1-1, the V gene TRBV10-2; 11 bases agree with TRBD1. V was clipped by 10 bases and J by 0 bases; unmatched bases: 10. The CDR3 loop spans 16 amino acids. Germline CDR1 WSHSY, CDR2 SAAADI. The CDR3 DNA follows: TGCGCCAATCTACCGGGACAGGGGGTTATGAACACTGAAGCTTTCTTT. As protein: CANLPGQGVMNTEAFF.

The CDR3 loop is CAGGDRDYYGYTF. As DNA, the CDR3 is TGTGCCGGGGGGGACAGGGACTACTATGGCTACACCTTC. The rearrangement joins TRBV30 to TRBJ1-2; TRBD1 aligns across 9 bases. CDR1 and CDR2 (germline): GTSNPN, SVGIG (reference sequence). The V segment lost 8 bases and the J segment 3 bases; nucleotides outside the gene matches: 7. This CDR3 is 13 amino acids long.

This chain connects TRBV7-2 to TRBJ2-3; 9 bases are a match to TRBD1. Unmatched junction bases numbered 7, after V lost 3 bases and J lost 6 bases. Germline V gene sequence: CDR1 SGHTA, CDR2 FQGNSA. CDR3 size: 15 residues. The CDR3 region has the DNA TGTGCCAGCAGCTTTTCCGGGACAGGGAGGGATACGCAGTATTTT. It translates to CASSFSGTGRDTQYF.

The chain uses TRBV11-2 and TRBJ2-5, with D possibly matching TRBD1 (6 bases). Germline assignment: CDR1 SGHAT and CDR2 FQNNGV. Deletions cut 0 bases from V and 1 base from J, with 9 bases between. The CDR3 is made up of 15 amino acids. Here the CDR3 DNA reads TGTGCCAGCAGCTTAGACGGGACACTCCAAGAGACCCAGTACTTC. Residues: CASSLDGTLQETQYF.

The J gene is TRBJ2-1, the V gene TRBV6-5; 9 bases are a match to TRBD2. The CDR3 consists of 15 residues. V lost 6 bases, J lost 2 bases, and 5 bases stayed unmatched. Looked up from germline, CDR1 is MNHEY and CDR2 is SVGAGI. The CDR3 DNA is TGTGCCAGCAGAGTAGCGGGAGTCCCCTACAATGAGCAGTTCTTC. Its protein product is CASRVAGVPYNEQFF.

This clone has a single count. The chain uses TRBV28 and TRBJ2-7, with 10 bases fitting TRBD1. Germline V CDR1 and CDR2: MDHEN, SYDVKM. The CDR3 runs 15 residues. Trimming cost V 4 bases and J 2 bases; bases outside gene matches: 5. CDR3 bases: TGTGCCAGCAGTTCCATTGGACAGGGGGCCTACGAGCAGTACTTC. Translating gives CASSSIGQGAYEQYF.

This rearrangement joins TRBV9 to TRBJ2-7, with 8 nucleotides matching TRBD1. CDR3 length: 13 residues. In germline, CDR1 is SGDLS, CDR2 YYNGEE. Trimming cost V 0 bases and J 9 bases; bases outside gene matches: 5. In DNA, the CDR3 is TGTGCCAGCAGCGTAGGTGGACAGGGAAGGCAGTACTTC. This gives the protein CASSVGGQGRQYF.

J is TRBJ2-3 and V is TRBV28; D is undetermined. V lost 6 bases and J 0 bases, leaving 4 bases between the germline ends. The CDR3 loop spans 12 amino acids. The germline CDR1 and CDR2 sequences are MDHEN and SYDVKM. The chain's CDR3 is CASSTSTDTQYF. In DNA, the CDR3 is TGTGCCAGCAGCACTAGCACAGATACGCAGTATTTT.

The chain uses TRBV5-1 and TRBJ2-7; the match to TRBD2 covers 15 bases. CDR3 size: 16 residues. Germline CDR1 SGHRS, CDR2 YFSETQ. The V gene end was trimmed by 0 bases and the J gene end by 7 bases; junction bases not matched to a gene: 5. Here the CDR3 DNA reads TGCGCCAGCAGCTTGGAGGGACTAGCGGGAGGAGGAGAGCAGTACTTC. It yields the protein CASSLEGLAGGGEQYF. Full variable domain (outside the CDR3, taken from reference TRBV5-1 and TRBJ2-7): KAGVTQTPRYLIKTRGQQVTLSCSPISGHRSVSWYQQTPGQGLQFLFEYFSETQRNKGNFPGRFSGRQFSNSRSEMNVSTLELGDSALYLCASSLEGLAGGGEQYFGPGTRLTVT.

This chain connects TRBV19 to TRBJ2-1; possible D gene TRBD1, 5 bases. V gave up 3 bases and J gave up 4 bases, with 13 bases separating them. This CDR3 comprises 15 residues. The germline CDR1 and CDR2 sequences are LNHDA and SQIVND (reference sequence). CDR3 bases: TGTGCCAGTAGTATGGAAATAACAGGTTACAATGAGCAGTTCTTC. Translated, it gives CASSMEITGYNEQFF. The full variable domain, its missing parts supplied by reference TRBV19 and TRBJ2-1, is DGGITQSPKYLFRKEGQNVTLSCEQNLNHDAMYWYRQDPGQGLRLIYYSQIVNDFQKGDIAEGYSVSREKKESFPLTVTSAQKNPTAFYLCASSMEITGYNEQFFGPGTRLTVL.

The J gene is TRBJ1-6, the V gene TRBV2; no definite D call. CDR1 is SNHLY, CDR2 FYNNEI, per germline. CDR3 size: 13 residues. V was pared by 4 bases and J by 8 bases, with 9 bases between. CDR3 coding DNA: TGTGCCAGCAGTGCTGCGGCAGATTCACCCCTCCACTTT. Its translation: CASSAAADSPLHF.

This chain joins TRBV6-6 and TRBJ1-5; D might be TRBD1 (5 bases). V was shortened by 8 bases and J by 2 bases, with 7 bases between the two germline ends. The germline V gene encodes CDR1 MNHNY and CDR2 SVGAGI (reference sequence). The CDR3 length is 12 residues. Here the CDR3 DNA reads TGTGCCAGCGGGGGGGGCAATCAGCCCCAGCATTTT. Protein product: CASGGGNQPQHF.

As concerns this clone: The junction departs from the called germline gene at one end, perhaps through a read error. Other nucleotide sequences in the sample specify the same CDR3. This chain uses TRBV6-5 with TRBJ1-6, with 7 bases identical to TRBD1. In germline, CDR1 is MNHEY, CDR2 SVGAGI. The CDR3 is made up of 16 amino acids. CDR3 bases: TGTGCTAGCAGTTACTCCCCTCGACAGGGTGCATCACCCCTCCACTTT. This codes for CASSYSPRQGASPLHF.

In DNA, the CDR3 is TGCGCCAGCAGTGCTGCTGCTAGCGGGAACACCGGGGAGCTGTTTTTT. This codes for CASSAAASGNTGELFF. The chain links TRBV4-3 to TRBJ2-2; 7 bases are shared with TRBD2. The CDR3 is 16 residues long. The V and J ends lost 6 bases and 1 base, in that order; junction bases with no gene match: 8. Germline CDR1 and CDR2: LGHNA and YSLEER.

This chain links TRBV10-3 with TRBJ1-2, with 8 bases lining up with TRBD1. J gave up 0 bases and V 6 bases, and 6 bases lay outside the gene matches. The CDR3 contains 15 residues. Germline V gene sequence: CDR1 ENHRY, CDR2 SYGVKD. CDR3 loop: CAIRPGTGPNYGYTF. The CDR3 coding sequence is TGTGCCATCAGGCCAGGGACAGGACCTAACTATGGCTACACCTTC.